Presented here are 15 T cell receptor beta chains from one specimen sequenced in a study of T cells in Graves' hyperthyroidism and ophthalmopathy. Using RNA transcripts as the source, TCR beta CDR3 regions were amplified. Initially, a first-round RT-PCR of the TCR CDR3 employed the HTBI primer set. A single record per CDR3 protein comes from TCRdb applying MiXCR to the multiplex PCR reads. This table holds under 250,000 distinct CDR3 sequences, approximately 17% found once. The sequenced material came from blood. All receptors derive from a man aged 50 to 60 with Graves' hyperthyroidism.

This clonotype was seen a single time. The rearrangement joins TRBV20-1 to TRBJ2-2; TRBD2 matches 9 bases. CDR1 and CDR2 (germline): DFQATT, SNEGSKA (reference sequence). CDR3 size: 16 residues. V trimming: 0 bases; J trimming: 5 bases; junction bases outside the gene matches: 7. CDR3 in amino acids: CSAREAAGGATGELFF. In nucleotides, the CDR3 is TGCAGTGCTAGAGAGGCGGCGGGAGGGGCTACCGGGGAGCTGTTTTTT.

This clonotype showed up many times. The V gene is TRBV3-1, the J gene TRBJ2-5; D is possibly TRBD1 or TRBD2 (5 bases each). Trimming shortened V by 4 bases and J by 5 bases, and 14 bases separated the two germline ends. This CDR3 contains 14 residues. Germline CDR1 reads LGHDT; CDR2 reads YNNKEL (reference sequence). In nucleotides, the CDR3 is TGTGCCAGCAGCCTCACAGGAGGCGGGGAGACCCAGTACTTC. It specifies CASSLTGGGETQYF.

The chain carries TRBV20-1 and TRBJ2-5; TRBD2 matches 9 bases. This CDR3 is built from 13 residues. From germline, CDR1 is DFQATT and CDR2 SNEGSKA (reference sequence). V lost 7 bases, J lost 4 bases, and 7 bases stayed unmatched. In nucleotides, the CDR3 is TGCAGTGTCCCAGGACTAGCGCGAGAGACCCAGTACTTC. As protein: CSVPGLARETQYF.

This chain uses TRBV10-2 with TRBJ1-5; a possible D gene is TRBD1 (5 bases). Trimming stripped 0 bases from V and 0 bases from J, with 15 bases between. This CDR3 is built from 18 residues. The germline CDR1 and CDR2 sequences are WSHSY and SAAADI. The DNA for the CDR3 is TGCGCCAGCAGTGAGTCAGGAGGATGGGGGTATAGCAATCAGCCCCAGCATTTT. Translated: CASSESGGWGYSNQPQHF.

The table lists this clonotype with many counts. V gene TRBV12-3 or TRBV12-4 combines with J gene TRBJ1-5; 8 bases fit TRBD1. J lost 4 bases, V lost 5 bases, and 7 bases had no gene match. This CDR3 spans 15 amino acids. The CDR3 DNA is TGTGCCAGCAGTCCAGGGACAGGTAGAAATCAGCCCCAGCATTTT. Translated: CASSPGTGRNQPQHF.

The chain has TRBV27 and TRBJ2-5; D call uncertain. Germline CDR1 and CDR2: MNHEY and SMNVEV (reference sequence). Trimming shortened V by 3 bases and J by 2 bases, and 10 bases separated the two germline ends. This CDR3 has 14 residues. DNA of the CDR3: TGTGCCAGCAGTTTCGATAGCAAGCAAGAGACCCAGTACTTC. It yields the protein CASSFDSKQETQYF.

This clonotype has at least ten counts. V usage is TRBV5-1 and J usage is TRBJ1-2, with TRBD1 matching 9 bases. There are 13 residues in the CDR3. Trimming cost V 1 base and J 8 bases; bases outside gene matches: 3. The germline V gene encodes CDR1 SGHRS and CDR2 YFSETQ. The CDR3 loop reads CASSLTGGNGYTF. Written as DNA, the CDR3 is TGCGCCAGCAGCTTGACAGGGGGCAACGGCTACACCTTC.

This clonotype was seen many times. DNA of the CDR3: TGTGCTAGTGGTTTGGTATTGAGGGACCGAGGGGCAGAGACCCAGTACTTC. It codes for CASGLVLRDRGAETQYF. V and J are TRBV12-5 and TRBJ2-5, with D perhaps assigned TRBD1 or TRBD2 (5 bases each). V was clipped by 0 bases and J by 4 bases, with 18 bases between them. CDR3 length equals 17 residues. Germline lookup yields CDR1 LGHNT and CDR2 FRNRAP.

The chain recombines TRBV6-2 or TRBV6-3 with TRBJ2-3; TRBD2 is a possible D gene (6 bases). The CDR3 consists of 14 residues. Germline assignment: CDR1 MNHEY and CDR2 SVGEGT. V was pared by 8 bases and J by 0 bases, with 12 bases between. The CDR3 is CASRRGLSTDTQYF. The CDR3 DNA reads TGTGCCAGCCGGAGGGGTTTGAGCACAGATACGCAGTATTTT.

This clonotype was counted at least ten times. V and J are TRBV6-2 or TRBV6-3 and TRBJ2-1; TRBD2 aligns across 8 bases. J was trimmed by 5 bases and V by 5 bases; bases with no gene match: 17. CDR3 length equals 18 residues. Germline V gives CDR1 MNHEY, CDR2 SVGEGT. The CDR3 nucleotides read TGTGCCAGCAGTAGAGGACTAGCAACTACCCTAGCCAACAATGAGCAGTTCTTC. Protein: CASSRGLATTLANNEQFF.

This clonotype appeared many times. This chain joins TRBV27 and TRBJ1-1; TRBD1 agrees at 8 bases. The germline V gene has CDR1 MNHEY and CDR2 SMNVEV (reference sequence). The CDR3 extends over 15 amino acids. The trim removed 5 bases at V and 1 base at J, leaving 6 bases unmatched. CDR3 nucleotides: TGTGCCAGCAGTCCAAGGGACAGGCGGAACACTGAAGCTTTCTTT. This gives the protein CASSPRDRRNTEAFF.

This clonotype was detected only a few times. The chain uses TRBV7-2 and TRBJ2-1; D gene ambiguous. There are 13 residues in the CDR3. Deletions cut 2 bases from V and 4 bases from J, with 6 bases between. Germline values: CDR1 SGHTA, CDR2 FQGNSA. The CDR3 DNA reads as TGTGCCAGCAGCTTAATTCCGTACAATGAGCAGTTCTTC. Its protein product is CASSLIPYNEQFF.

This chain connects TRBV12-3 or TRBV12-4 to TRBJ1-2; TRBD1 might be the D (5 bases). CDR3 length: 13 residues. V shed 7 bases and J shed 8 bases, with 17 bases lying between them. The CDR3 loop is CASTPLRDIGYTF. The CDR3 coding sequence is TGTGCCAGCACCCCTCTCAGGGATATCGGCTACACCTTC.

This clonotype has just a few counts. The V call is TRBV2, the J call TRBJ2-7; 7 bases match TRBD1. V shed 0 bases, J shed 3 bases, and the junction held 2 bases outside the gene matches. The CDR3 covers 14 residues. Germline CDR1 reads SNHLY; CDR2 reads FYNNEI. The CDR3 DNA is TGTGCCAGCAGTGAAGCCCCAGGGGGCTACGAGCAGTACTTC. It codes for CASSEAPGGYEQYF.

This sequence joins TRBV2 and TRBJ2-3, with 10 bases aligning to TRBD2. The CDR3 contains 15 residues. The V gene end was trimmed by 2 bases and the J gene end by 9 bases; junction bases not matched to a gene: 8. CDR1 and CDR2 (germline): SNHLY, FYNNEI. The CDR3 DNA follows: TGTGCCAGCAGTGAACTAGCGGGAGCGGTAGAGACGCAGTATTTT. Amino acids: CASSELAGAVETQYF.